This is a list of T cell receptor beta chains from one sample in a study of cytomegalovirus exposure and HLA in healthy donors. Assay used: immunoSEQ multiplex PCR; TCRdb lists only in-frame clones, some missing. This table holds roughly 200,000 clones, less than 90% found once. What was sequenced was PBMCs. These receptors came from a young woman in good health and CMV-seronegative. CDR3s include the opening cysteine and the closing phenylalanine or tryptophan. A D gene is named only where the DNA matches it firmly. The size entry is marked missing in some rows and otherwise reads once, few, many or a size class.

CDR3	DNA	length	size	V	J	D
CASSQGLAGVSEQFF	TGTGCCAGCAGCCAAGGACTAGCGGGAGTAAGTGAGCAGTTCTTC	15	-	TRBV14	TRBJ2-1	TRBD2
CASGTWDTSSETQYF	TGTGCCAGCGGTACCTGGGACACATCATCGGAGACCCAGTACTTC	15	-	TRBV11-1	TRBJ2-5	-
CASSSIGTGYGYTF	TGTGCCAGCAGCAGCATTGGGACAGGGTATGGCTACACCTTC	14	-	TRBV6-5	TRBJ1-2	TRBD1
CASYPSGQETQYF	TGTGCCAGCTACCCGTCCGGTCAAGAGACCCAGTACTTC	13	-	TRBV5-6	TRBJ2-5	-
CSPRDSRTDTQYF	TGCAGCCCCCGGGACTCCCGCACAGATACGCAGTATTTT	13	-	TRBV29-1	TRBJ2-3	-
CASSAPTGGQETQYF	TGTGCCAGCAGCGCCCCGACAGGGGGCCAAGAGACCCAGTACTTC	15	-	TRBV11-2	TRBJ2-5	TRBD1
CASSLSDISSGNTIYF	TGCGCCAGCAGCTTGTCGGACATAAGCTCTGGAAACACCATATATTTT	16	-	TRBV5-1	TRBJ1-3	-
CASSPYETPGLGSIEQFF	TGTGCCAGCAGCCCCTACGAAACCCCGGGACTAGGGTCGATTGAGCAGTTCTTC	18	-	TRBV4-2	TRBJ2-1	TRBD2
CASRGTELSGANVLTF	TGTGCCAGCAGAGGGACAGAGCTCTCTGGGGCCAACGTCCTGACTTTC	16	-	TRBV2	TRBJ2-6	TRBD1
CASSLLAGGPGYNEQFF	TGTGCCAGCAGTTTATTAGCGGGAGGGCCCGGCTACAATGAGCAGTTCTTC	17	-	TRBV28	TRBJ2-1	TRBD2
CASSADSYGYTF	TGTGCCAGCAGCGCCGACAGCTATGGCTACACCTTC	12	-	TRBV14	TRBJ1-2	-
CASSPLPGSTDTQYF	TGTGCCAGCAGCCCCCTCCCCGGGAGCACAGATACGCAGTATTTT	15	-	TRBV7-2	TRBJ2-3	-
CASSQDVAGGYEQYF	TGCGCCAGCAGCCAAGATGTTGCGGGAGGGTACGAGCAGTACTTC	15	-	TRBV4-1	TRBJ2-7	TRBD2
CSGEGLAGGYPRTDTQYF	TGCAGCGGGGAAGGGTTAGCGGGGGGGTATCCGCGCACAGATACGCAGTATTTT	18	-	TRBV29-1	TRBJ2-3	TRBD2
CASSRREGWFYEQYF	TGTGCCAGCAGTAGGCGGGAGGGCTGGTTTTACGAGCAGTACTTC	15	once	TRBV27	TRBJ2-7	TRBD2
CASSLGWDSYQETQYF	TGTGCCAGCAGCTTGGGGTGGGACAGCTACCAAGAGACCCAGTACTTC	16	-	TRBV5-6	TRBJ2-5	TRBD1
CASSMGLAGGGELFF	TGTGCCAGCAGTATGGGACTAGCGGGAGGCGGGGAGCTGTTTTTT	15	-	TRBV2	TRBJ2-2	TRBD2
CASSERTGLSNEQYF	TGTGCCAGCAGCGAACGTACGGGACTCTCCAACGAGCAGTACTTC	15	-	TRBV5-4	TRBJ2-7	-
CASSLTGHLPNEQFF	TGTGCCAGCAGCTTGACGGGACACCTCCCAAATGAGCAGTTCTTC	15	-	TRBV5-4	TRBJ2-1	-
CASSGRGGYQPQHF	TGTGCCAGCAGCGGTAGGGGGGGATATCAGCCCCAGCATTTT	14	-	TRBV7-9	TRBJ1-5	-
CASSHPTGVVGTGELFF	TGCGCCAGCAGCCACCCAACAGGGGTTGTGGGAACCGGGGAGCTGTTTTTT	17	-	TRBV5-1	TRBJ2-2	TRBD1
CAISLGQGGNEQFF	TGTGCCATCAGCTTAGGACAGGGAGGTAATGAGCAGTTCTTC	14	-	TRBV10-3	TRBJ2-1	TRBD1
CASSYSRAVPGYEQYF	TGTGCCAGCAGTTACTCCAGGGCCGTACCGGGCTACGAGCAGTACTTC	16	-	TRBV6-5	TRBJ2-7	-
CASSWNGDEQYF	TGTGCCAGCAGTTGGAATGGAGACGAGCAGTACTTC	12	-	TRBV28	TRBJ2-7	-
CASRGDRSGGYTF	TGTGCCAGCAGAGGGGACAGGTCGGGTGGCTACACCTTT	13	-	TRBV2	TRBJ1-2	TRBD1
CASSLLAGGPRREQFF	TGTGCCAGCAGTCTACTAGCGGGGGGGCCTCGTCGTGAGCAGTTCTTC	16	-	TRBV27	TRBJ2-1	TRBD2
CASRGRISSYTF	TGTGCCAGTCGTGGTAGAATTTCGAGCTACACCTTC	12	-	TRBV9	TRBJ1-2	-
CASSWAGTQETQYF	TGCGCCAGCAGCTGGGCGGGGACCCAAGAGACCCAGTACTTC	14	-	TRBV5-1	TRBJ2-5	-
CARSGGRDRDGNQPQHF	TGTGCCAGAAGCGGGGGCCGGGACAGGGATGGCAATCAGCCCCAGCATTTT	17	-	TRBV5-3	TRBJ1-5	TRBD1
CASTALAGVDNEQFF	TGCGCCAGCACCGCGCTAGCGGGAGTGGACAATGAGCAGTTCTTC	15	-	TRBV5-1	TRBJ2-1	TRBD2
CASSPPGTGVYEQYF	TGTGCCAGCTCACCACCCGGGACAGGGGTCTACGAGCAGTACTTC	15	once	TRBV18	TRBJ2-7	TRBD1
CASLTGQPHNEQFF	TGTGCCAGCCTTACAGGGCAACCACACAATGAGCAGTTCTTC	14	once	TRBV6-1	TRBJ2-1	-
CASSRLAGARGYEQYF	TGTGCCAGCAGCAGACTAGCGGGAGCTCGGGGCTACGAGCAGTACTTC	16	-	TRBV7-9	TRBJ2-7	TRBD2